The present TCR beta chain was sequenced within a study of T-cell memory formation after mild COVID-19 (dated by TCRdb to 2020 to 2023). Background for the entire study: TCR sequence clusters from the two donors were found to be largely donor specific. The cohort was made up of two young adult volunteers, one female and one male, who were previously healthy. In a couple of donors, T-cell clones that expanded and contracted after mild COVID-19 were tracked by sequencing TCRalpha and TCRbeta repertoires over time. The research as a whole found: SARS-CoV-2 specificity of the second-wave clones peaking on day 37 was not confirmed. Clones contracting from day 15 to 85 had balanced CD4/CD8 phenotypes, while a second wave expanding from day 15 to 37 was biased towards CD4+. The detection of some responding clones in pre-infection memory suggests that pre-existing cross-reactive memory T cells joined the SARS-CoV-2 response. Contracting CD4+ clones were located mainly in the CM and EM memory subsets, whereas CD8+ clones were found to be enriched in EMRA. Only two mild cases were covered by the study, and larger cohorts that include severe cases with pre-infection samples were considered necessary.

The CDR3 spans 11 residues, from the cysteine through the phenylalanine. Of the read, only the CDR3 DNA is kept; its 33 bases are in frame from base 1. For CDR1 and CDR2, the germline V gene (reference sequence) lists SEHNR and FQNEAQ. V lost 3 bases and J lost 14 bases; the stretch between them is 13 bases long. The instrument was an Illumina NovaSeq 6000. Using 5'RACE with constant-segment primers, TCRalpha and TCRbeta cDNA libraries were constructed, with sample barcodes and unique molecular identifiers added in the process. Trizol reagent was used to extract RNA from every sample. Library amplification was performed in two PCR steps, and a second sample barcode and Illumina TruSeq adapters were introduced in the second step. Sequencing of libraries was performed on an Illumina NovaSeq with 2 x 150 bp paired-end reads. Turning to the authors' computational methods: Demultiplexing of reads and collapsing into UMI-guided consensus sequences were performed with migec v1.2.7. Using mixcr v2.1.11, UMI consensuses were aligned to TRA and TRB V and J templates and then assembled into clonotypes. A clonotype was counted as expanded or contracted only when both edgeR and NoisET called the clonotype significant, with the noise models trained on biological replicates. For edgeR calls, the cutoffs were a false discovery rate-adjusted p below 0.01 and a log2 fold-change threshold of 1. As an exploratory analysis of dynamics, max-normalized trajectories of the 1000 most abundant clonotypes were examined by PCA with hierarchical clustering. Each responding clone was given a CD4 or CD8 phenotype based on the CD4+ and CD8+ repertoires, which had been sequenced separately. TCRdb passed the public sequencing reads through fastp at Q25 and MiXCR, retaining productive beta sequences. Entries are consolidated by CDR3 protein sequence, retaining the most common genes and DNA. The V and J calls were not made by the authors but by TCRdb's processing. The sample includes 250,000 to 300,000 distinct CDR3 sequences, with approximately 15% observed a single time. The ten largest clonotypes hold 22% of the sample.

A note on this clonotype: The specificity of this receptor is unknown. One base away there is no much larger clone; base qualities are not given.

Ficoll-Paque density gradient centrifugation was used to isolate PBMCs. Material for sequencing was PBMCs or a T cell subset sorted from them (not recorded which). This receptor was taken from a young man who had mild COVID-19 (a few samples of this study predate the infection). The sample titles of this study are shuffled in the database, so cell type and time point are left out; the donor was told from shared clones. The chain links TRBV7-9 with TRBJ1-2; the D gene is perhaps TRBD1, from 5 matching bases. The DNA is TGTGCCAGCAGCTTGCCCCGAGAGGGGACCTTC. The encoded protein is CASSLPREGTF.